The 2 T cell receptor beta chains below come from one sample, sequenced in a study of blood T cell repertoires in COVID-19. The method was immunoSEQ multiplex PCR; TCRdb's version includes in-frame clones alone and lacks a portion of them. The data contain about 200,000 clones, approximately 84% of them singletons. Sequencing was performed on peripheral blood. The receptors were gathered from a human donor with acute or convalescent COVID-19. The donor label of this sample is uncertain.

The chain is built from TRBV29-1 and TRBJ2-7, with 8 bases lining up with TRBD1. The CDR3 is made up of 15 amino acids. Germline V CDR1 and CDR2: SQVTM, ANQGSEA. Trimming removed 4 bases from V and 4 bases from J; junction bases left unmatched: 12. The CDR3 nucleotides read TGCAGCGTTGGAGGACAGGGAGCAACCAGATACGAGCAGTACTTC. This encodes CSVGGQGATRYEQYF.

This clone was picked up many times. This chain uses TRBV28 with TRBJ2-7; 8 bases map to TRBD1. The CDR3 consists of 15 residues. Germline CDR1 reads MDHEN; CDR2 reads SYDVKM. Germline trimming cut 2 bases from V and 6 bases from J; bases unmatched to any gene: 9. This CDR3 is CASSLAGTGPIEQYF. CDR3 DNA: TGTGCCAGCAGTTTAGCCGGGACAGGACCCATCGAGCAGTACTTC.